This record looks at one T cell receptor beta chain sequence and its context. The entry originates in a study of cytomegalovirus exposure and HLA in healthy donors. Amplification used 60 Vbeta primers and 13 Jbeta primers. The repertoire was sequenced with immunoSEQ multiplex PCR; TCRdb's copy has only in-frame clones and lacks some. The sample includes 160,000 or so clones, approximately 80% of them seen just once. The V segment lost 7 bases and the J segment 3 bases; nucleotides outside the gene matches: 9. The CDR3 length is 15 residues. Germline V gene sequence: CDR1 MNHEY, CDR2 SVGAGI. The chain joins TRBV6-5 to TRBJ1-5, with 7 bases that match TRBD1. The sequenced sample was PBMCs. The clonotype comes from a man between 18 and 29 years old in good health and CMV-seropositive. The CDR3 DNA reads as TGTGCCAGCAAAGGCACGGGACAGTCCAATCAGCCCCAGCATTTT. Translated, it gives CASKGTGQSNQPQHF.